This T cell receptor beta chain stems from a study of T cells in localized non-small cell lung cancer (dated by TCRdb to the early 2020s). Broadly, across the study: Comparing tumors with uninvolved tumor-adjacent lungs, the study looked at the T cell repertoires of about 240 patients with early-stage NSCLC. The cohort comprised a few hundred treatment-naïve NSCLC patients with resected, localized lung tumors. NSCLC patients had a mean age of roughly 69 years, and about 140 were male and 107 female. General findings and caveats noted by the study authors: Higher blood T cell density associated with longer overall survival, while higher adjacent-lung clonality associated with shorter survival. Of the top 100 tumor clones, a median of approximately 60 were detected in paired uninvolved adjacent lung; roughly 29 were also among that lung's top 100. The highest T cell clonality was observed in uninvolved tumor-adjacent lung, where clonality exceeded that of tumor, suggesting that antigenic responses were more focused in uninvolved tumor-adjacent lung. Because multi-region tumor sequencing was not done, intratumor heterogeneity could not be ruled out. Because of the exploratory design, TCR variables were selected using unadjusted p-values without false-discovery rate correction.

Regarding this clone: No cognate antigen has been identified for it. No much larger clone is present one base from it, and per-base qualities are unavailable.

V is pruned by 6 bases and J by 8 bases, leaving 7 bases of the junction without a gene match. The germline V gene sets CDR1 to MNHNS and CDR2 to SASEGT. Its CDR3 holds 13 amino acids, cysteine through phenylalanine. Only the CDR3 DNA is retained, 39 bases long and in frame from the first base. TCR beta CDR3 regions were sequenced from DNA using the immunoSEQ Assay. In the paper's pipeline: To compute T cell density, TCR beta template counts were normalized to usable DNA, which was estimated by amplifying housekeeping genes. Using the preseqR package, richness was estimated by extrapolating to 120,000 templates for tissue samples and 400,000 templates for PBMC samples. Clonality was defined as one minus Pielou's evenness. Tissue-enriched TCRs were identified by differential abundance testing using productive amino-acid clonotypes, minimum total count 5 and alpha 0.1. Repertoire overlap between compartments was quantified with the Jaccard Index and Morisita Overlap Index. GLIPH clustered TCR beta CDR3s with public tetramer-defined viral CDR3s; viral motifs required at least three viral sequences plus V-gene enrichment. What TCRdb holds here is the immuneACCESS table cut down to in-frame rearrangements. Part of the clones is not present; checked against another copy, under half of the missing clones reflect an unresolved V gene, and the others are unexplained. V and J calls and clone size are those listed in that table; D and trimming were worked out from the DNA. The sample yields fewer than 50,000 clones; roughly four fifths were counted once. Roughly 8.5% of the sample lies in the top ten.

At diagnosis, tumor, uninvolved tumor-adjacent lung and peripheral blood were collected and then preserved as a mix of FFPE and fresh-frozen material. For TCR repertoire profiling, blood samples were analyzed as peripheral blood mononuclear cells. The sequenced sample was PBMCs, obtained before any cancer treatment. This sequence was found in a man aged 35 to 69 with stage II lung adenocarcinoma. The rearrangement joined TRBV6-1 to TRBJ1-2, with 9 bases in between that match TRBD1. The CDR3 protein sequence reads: CASRRGQGHGYTF. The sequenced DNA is TGTGCCAGCAGACGGGGACAGGGTCACGGCTACACCTTC.